The sequence of this TCR beta chain was determined in a study of radiotherapy plus CTLA-4 blockade in lung cancer. The overall study: Objective responses emerged in 15% to 20% of patients, and around 31% attained disease control. Study-level findings and limits: Some TCR clones had been derived from tumors. These clones expanded in peripheral blood after radiotherapy plus ipilimumab. Per reports, early blood T cell clone dynamics, plus interferon-beta, forecast response most strongly.

Note on this clone: Its matching antigen is unknown.

Chemo-refractory metastatic non-small-cell lung cancer patients underwent focal radiation alongside CTLA-4 blockade with ipilimumab. Germline CDR1 and CDR2: SGHRS and YFSETQ. The ends lost 4 bases at V and 4 bases at J; junction bases unmatched: 4. This CDR3 has 15 residues. Using immunoSEQ multiplex PCR, the repertoire was profiled, and TCRdb retains in-frame clones only, with some absent. The sample consists of over 85,000 clones, under 85% of them appearing once. The starting material was peripheral blood, obtained from a patient treated with radiotherapy plus ipilimumab. The chain uses TRBV5-1 and TRBJ2-1; 11 bases line up with TRBD2. The sequence derives from a human donor with non-small cell lung cancer who had a partial response to radiotherapy plus ipilimumab. Some clones in this sample may be carry-over from other donors' samples. CDR3 DNA sequence: TGCGCCAGCAGCACTAGCGGGAGTTGGTACAATGAGCAGTTCTTC. Protein product: CASSTSGSWYNEQFF.